These 8 T cell receptor beta chains came from one sample sequenced in a study of molecular identifiers for immune sequencing clone quantification. TCRdb recomputed calls from the PCR reads with MiXCR, one row per CDR3 protein. The sample includes around 300,000 distinct CDR3 sequences, roughly a quarter of them seen just once. The sequenced sample was naive CD8+ T cells from blood, with Jurkat cell RNA spiked in. The subset denotes: FACS-sorted CD8+CD4-CCR7+CD45RA+ naive T cells. The origin of the receptors is a human donor in good health. Some libraries in this study had Jurkat cell RNA spiked in.

Concerning this clonotype itself: A much larger clone differs from this one at a single base, so this may be a read error. The chain recombines TRBV7-2 with TRBJ2-1; D ambiguous. The CDR3 is 11 amino acids. Per the germline V gene, CDR1 is SGHTA and CDR2 is FQGNSA. The DNA of the CDR3 is TGTGCCAGCAGCTACGTCAATGAGCAGTCCTTC. It codes for CASSYVNEQSF.

Only a few counts were recorded for this clonotype. The chain links TRBV10-2 to TRBJ2-3, with 7 nucleotides matching TRBD1. Germline CDR1 reads WSHSY; CDR2 reads SAAADI. CDR3 length: 16 amino acids. Trimming at V came to 6 bases and at J to 1 base, leaving 10 bases not matched to a gene. CDR3 DNA: TGCGCCAGCAGCCAAGGACAGGTTCGAGGCACAGATACGCAGTATTTT. Encoded protein: CASSQGQVRGTDTQYF.

On this clonotype: Being one base from a much bigger clone, this may be a read error. The chain employs TRBV12-5 and TRBJ1-1; perhaps TRBD1 as D (6 bases). The germline V gene has CDR1 LGHNT and CDR2 FRNRAP. CDR3 length: 11 residues. In DNA, the CDR3 is TGTGCTAGTGGCAGGGGTACTGCAGCTTTCTTT. Encoded protein: CASGRGTAAFF.

This clonotype was seen many times. The chain recombines TRBV7-2 with TRBJ1-1; 7 bases agree with TRBD1. This CDR3 has 17 amino acids. The germline CDR1 and CDR2 sequences are SGHTA and FQGNSA. With 4 bases clipped from V and 5 bases from J, the junction kept 16 bases outside the gene matches. The CDR3 spells CASSSLGEGALRTEAFF. As DNA, the CDR3 is TGTGCCAGCAGCTCTCTCGGGGAGGGGGCGCTTCGGACTGAAGCTTTCTTT.

This clonotype was found a few times. V usage is TRBV27 and J usage is TRBJ2-3; 10 nucleotides align to TRBD1. Germline V CDR1 and CDR2: MNHEY, SMNVEV (reference sequence). This CDR3 contains 16 residues. The V gene end was trimmed by 3 bases and the J gene end by 1 base; junction bases not matched to a gene: 4. CDR3 nucleotide sequence: TGTGCCAGCAGTTTTCTGGGGACAGGGGGCACAGATACGCAGTATTTT. Its translation is CASSFLGTGGTDTQYF.

This clonotype was observed a handful of times. V and J are TRBV29-1 and TRBJ2-7; tentatively, D is TRBD2 (5 bases). The CDR3 loop spans 11 amino acids. Germline values: CDR1 SQVTM, CDR2 ANQGSEA. The germline V and J ends were trimmed by 4 bases and 4 bases, with 8 bases remaining between them. CDR3 residues: CSVVTGYEQYF. Written as DNA, the CDR3 is TGCAGCGTTGTAACGGGGTACGAGCAGTACTTC.

The chain uses TRBV19 and TRBJ1-2; 7 bases match TRBD1. The CDR3 contains 13 residues. Trimming cost V 4 bases and J 4 bases; bases outside gene matches: 3. The germline V gene has CDR1 LNHDA and CDR2 SQIVND (reference sequence). The CDR3 loop reads CASSTGQIYGYTF. In DNA, the CDR3 is TGTGCCAGTAGTACGGGACAGATCTATGGCTACACCTTC.

Concerning this clonotype itself: A much bigger clone sits one base away, suggesting this may be a read error. The V gene is TRBV28, the J gene TRBJ2-7; D not certain. The CDR3 sequence is 14 residues long. Trimming stripped 7 bases from V and 5 bases from J, with 18 bases between. Germline CDR1 and CDR2: MDHEN and SYDVKM. The CDR3: CASTSMFMVHEQYF. The CDR3 DNA reads TGTGCCAGCACCTCCATGTTCATGGTGCACGAGCAGTACTTC.